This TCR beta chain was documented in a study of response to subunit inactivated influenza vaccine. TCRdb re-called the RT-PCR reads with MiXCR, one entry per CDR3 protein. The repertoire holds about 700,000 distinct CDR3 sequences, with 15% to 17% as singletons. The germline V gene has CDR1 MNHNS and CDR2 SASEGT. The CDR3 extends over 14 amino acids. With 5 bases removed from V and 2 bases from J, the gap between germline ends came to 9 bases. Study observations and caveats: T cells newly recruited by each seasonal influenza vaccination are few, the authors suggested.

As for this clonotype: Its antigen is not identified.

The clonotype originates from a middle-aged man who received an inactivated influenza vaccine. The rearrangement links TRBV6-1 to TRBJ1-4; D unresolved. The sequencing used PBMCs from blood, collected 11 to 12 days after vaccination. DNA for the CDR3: TGTGCCAGCAGTCGTACGGTTACTAATGAAAAACTGTTTTTT. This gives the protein CASSRTVTNEKLFF.